The 21 T cell receptor beta chains below come from one sample, sequenced in a study of T cell repertoires in cytomegalovirus infection. TCRdb reprocessed the reads via MiXCR and lists one record per CDR3 protein. This table has around 100,000 distinct CDR3 sequences, approximately 16% appearing once. Sequenced material: PBMCs. The receptors here all came from a human donor in good health (CMV status not recorded). Some clones in this sample may be carry-over from other donors' samples.

This clonotype appeared a few times. The chain recombines TRBV5-1 with TRBJ1-4; D gene unclear. Trimming removed 0 bases at V and 7 bases at J, with 13 bases between. Per the germline V gene, CDR1 is SGHRS and CDR2 is YFSETQ. The CDR3 is 15 residues long. CDR3 protein: CASSLGDGRGEKLFF. The DNA for the CDR3 is TGCGCCAGCAGCTTGGGGGATGGAAGAGGTGAAAAACTGTTTTTT.

This clonotype was detected ten times or more. The chain recombines TRBV7-2 with TRBJ2-7, with D possibly being TRBD1 (6 bases). Germline V lookup: CDR1 SGHTA, CDR2 FQGNSA. The CDR3 covers 16 residues. The V and J ends lost 5 bases and 5 bases respectively, with 22 bases between them. The CDR3 region has the DNA TGTGCCAGCAGCCGTCGCCAGGGGCGCCGTAAAGACGAGCAGTACTTC. Its protein is CASSRRQGRRKDEQYF.

This clonotype was seen at least ten times. This chain uses TRBV5-5 with TRBJ2-6, with TRBD1 matching 7 bases. V lost 6 bases, J lost 0 bases, and 18 bases stayed unmatched. CDR3 length equals 20 residues. CDR1 is SGHKS, CDR2 YYEKEE, per germline (reference sequence). The CDR3 loop reads CASNPSIIDRVTSGANVLTF. The CDR3 DNA reads TGTGCCAGCAACCCGTCCATTATAGACAGGGTGACCTCTGGGGCCAACGTCCTGACTTTC.

As regards this clonotype: One end of the junction varies from germline; a read error may be responsible. V is TRBV12-3 or TRBV12-4 and J is TRBJ2-7, with TRBD1 matching 10 bases. The CDR3 contains 14 residues. CDR3 loop: CASSLRDRGYDQYF. CDR3 in DNA: TGTGCCAGCAGTCTACGGGACAGGGGATACGATCAGTACTTC.

This clonotype was counted a few times. This chain connects TRBV5-4 to TRBJ1-2; 9 nucleotides line up with TRBD1. The V segment lost 4 bases and the J segment 4 bases; nucleotides outside the gene matches: 8. In germline, CDR1 is SGHNT, CDR2 YYREEE (reference sequence). There are 15 residues in the CDR3. CDR3 in amino acids: CASSPGQGTGYGYTF. CDR3 bases: TGTGCCAGCAGCCCCGGACAGGGGACCGGCTATGGCTACACCTTC.

The chain uses TRBV20-1 and TRBJ2-3; D gene uncertain. Germline V lookup: CDR1 DFQATT, CDR2 SNEGSKA (reference sequence). CDR3 length equals 11 residues. Between the trimmed V and J ends, which lost 1 base and 6 bases, there was a span of 5 bases. The CDR3 DNA follows: TGCAGTGCTAGAGCCAAGGATACGCAGTATTTT. Translation gives CSARAKDTQYF.

This sequence joins TRBV28 and TRBJ2-2; D perhaps matches TRBD2 (6 bases). Germline values: CDR1 MDHEN, CDR2 SYDVKM. V was trimmed by 6 bases and J by 8 bases, leaving 16 bases between them. The CDR3 contains 14 residues. The CDR3 DNA is TGTGCCAGCAGCCCTCCCCTTCTAGCGGGGGAGCTGTTTTTT. Translated: CASSPPLLAGELFF.

This clonotype was counted many times. This chain connects TRBV7-2 to TRBJ1-1; 9 nucleotides match TRBD1. V shed 4 bases, J shed 1 base, and the junction held 10 bases outside the gene matches. Germline CDR1 SGHTA, CDR2 FQGNSA. CDR3 length: 17 residues. The CDR3 protein is CASSYWPGQGANTEAFF. The CDR3 DNA reads TGTGCCAGCAGCTATTGGCCGGGACAGGGCGCGAACACTGAAGCTTTCTTT.

Only a few counts were recorded for this clonotype. The chain has TRBV25-1 and TRBJ1-1, with 8 bases identical to TRBD1. V dropped 8 bases and J dropped 4; count of bases not matched to a gene: 3. The germline V gene has CDR1 MGHDK and CDR2 SYGVNS. The CDR3 has 12 residues. The CDR3 loop is CASSGGPTEAFF. The CDR3 DNA follows: TGTGCCAGCTCAGGGGGCCCCACTGAAGCTTTCTTT.

The table lists this clonotype with many counts. The V and J genes are TRBV6-2 or TRBV6-3 and TRBJ1-1, with no clear D. Germline loops: CDR1 MNHEY, CDR2 SVGEGT. The CDR3 consists of 15 residues. With 4 bases removed from V and 5 bases from J, the gap between germline ends came to 17 bases. CDR3 in amino acids: CASSSWEARGTEAFF. CDR3 in DNA: TGTGCCAGCAGTTCCTGGGAGGCAAGAGGGACTGAAGCTTTCTTT.

The rearrangement links TRBV6-5 to TRBJ2-1; TRBD2 agrees at 13 bases. The germline V gene has CDR1 MNHEY and CDR2 SVGAGI. The J segment lost 7 bases and the V segment lost 4 bases, leaving 10 bases of the junction unmatched. CDR3 length: 17 residues. The CDR3 nucleotides are TGTGCCAGCAGTTCCCGAACTAGCGGGGGGGCGAGGAATGAGCAGTTCTTC. Translating gives CASSSRTSGGARNEQFF.

This clonotype was found a few times. The CDR3 reads CASSFPAHQVAMNEQYF. CDR3 DNA sequence: TGTGCCAGCAGTTTCCCTGCCCATCAGGTAGCGATGAACGAGCAGTACTTC. The gene calls are TRBV28 and TRBJ2-7; D is possibly TRBD2 (5 bases). The CDR3 totals 17 residues. Deletions cut 3 bases from V and 5 bases from J, with 23 bases between. Germline CDR1 is MDHEN and CDR2 is SYDVKM.

About this clonotype itself: Mismatch with germline at one junction end may stem from a read error. This chain joins TRBV2 and TRBJ1-1; maybe TRBD1 (5 bases). The length of the CDR3 is 14 residues. Germline V lookup: CDR1 SNHLY, CDR2 FYNNEI. The DNA of the CDR3 is TGTGCCAGCAGGCTCCCCGGGGGGACCACTGATGCTTTCTTT. Amino acids: CASRLPGGTTDAFF.

Ten or more counts support this clonotype. The chain carries TRBV7-9 and TRBJ2-1, with D perhaps being TRBD1 or TRBD2 (6 bases each). This CDR3 has 16 residues. Deletions cut 2 bases from V and 6 bases from J, with 17 bases between. CDR1 is SEHNR, CDR2 FQNEAQ, per germline (reference sequence). As DNA, the CDR3 is TGTGCCAGCAGCTTAAGTTCGGGGGCCGGTCCCAATGAGCAGTTCTTC. Its protein is CASSLSSGAGPNEQFF.

This chain uses TRBV7-2 with TRBJ1-1; 11 bases are shared with TRBD1. The CDR3 is 15 amino acids. V lost 5 bases and J lost 8; bases outside the gene matches: 10. Germline CDR1 and CDR2: SGHTA and FQGNSA. This CDR3 reads CASSNWDRGTVEAFF. The CDR3, as DNA: TGTGCCAGCAGCAATTGGGACAGGGGGACAGTCGAAGCTTTCTTT.

This chain joins TRBV12-3 or TRBV12-4 and TRBJ1-2; D is unclear. The CDR3 is made up of 11 amino acids. The V end was cut by 4 bases, the J end by 6 bases, with 6 bases between. The CDR3 loop reads CASSSADGYTF. Written as DNA, the CDR3 is TGTGCCAGCAGTTCGGCGGATGGCTACACCTTC.

This clonotype showed up many times. The chain has TRBV7-2 and TRBJ2-2; 9 bases are a match to TRBD1. This CDR3 is built from 15 residues. Trimming cost V 5 bases and J 7 bases; bases outside gene matches: 8. Germline CDR1 reads SGHTA; CDR2 reads FQGNSA. The CDR3 region is CASSPRQGENGELFF. Here the CDR3 DNA reads TGTGCCAGCAGCCCAAGACAGGGGGAAAACGGGGAGCTGTTTTTT.

Only a few counts were recorded for this clonotype. The rearrangement uses TRBV7-9 and TRBJ1-1, with TRBD1 matching 7 bases. The germline V gene has CDR1 SEHNR and CDR2 FQNEAQ (reference sequence). The length of the CDR3 is 15 residues. V lost 4 bases and J lost 4; bases outside the gene matches: 9. CDR3 amino acids: CASSSLQGKSTEAFF. The CDR3 coding sequence is TGTGCCAGCAGCTCATTACAGGGGAAGAGCACTGAAGCTTTCTTT.

There are many counts of this clonotype. The chain links TRBV7-2 to TRBJ2-3; 7 bases are a match to TRBD2. V dropped 1 base and J dropped 8; count of bases not matched to a gene: 6. Germline V lookup: CDR1 SGHTA, CDR2 FQGNSA. The CDR3 loop spans 14 amino acids. The CDR3 DNA follows: TGTGCCAGCAGCTTAGTAGTGGGGGGGGGTACGCAGTATTTT. This encodes CASSLVVGGGTQYF.

In regard to this clonotype: Since a much larger clone is just one base distant, this may be a read error. CDR3: CASTAGHLGVQFF. CDR3 DNA sequence: TGTGCCAGCACCGCGGGACATCTGGGTGTGCAGTTCTTC. The chain employs TRBV27 and TRBJ2-1; either TRBD1 or TRBD2 may fit D (6 bases each). This CDR3 is built from 13 residues. V was cut by 7 bases and J by 12 bases, with 19 bases left in between. Germline V lookup: CDR1 MNHEY, CDR2 SMNVEV (reference sequence).

The chain recombines TRBV6-2 or TRBV6-3 with TRBJ2-2; possibly TRBD1 or TRBD2 for D (7 bases each). This CDR3 is built from 13 residues. Germline V lookup: CDR1 MNHEY, CDR2 SVGEGT. Trimming left V 11 bases short and J 10 bases short, with 20 bases between. The DNA for the CDR3 is TGTGCCCTTGGCAGGGGGGGGCCGGTGGAGCTGTTTTTT. Protein: CALGRGGPVELFF.